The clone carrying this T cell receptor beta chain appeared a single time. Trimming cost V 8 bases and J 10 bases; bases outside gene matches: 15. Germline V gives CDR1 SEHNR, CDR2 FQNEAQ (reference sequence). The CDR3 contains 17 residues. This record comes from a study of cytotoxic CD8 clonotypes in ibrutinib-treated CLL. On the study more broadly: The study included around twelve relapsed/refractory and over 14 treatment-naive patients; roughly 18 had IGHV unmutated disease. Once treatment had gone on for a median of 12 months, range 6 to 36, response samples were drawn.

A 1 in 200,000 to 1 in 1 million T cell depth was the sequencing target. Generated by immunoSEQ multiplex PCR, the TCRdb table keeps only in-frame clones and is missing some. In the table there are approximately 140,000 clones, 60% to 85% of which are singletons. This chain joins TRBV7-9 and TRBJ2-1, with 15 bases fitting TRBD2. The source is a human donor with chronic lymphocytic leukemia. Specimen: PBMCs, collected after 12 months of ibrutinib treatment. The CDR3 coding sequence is TGTGCCAGCTTCCCCTCCCCGGGACTAGCGGGGGGAATGGAGCAGTTCTTC. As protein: CASFPSPGLAGGMEQFF.